The TCR beta chain described here comes from a study of T cells in Graves' hyperthyroidism and ophthalmopathy. Researchers amplified the TCR beta CDR3 regions from RNA transcripts. The primer set for the first-round RT-PCR of the TCR CDR3 was HTBI. TCRdb used MiXCR to reprocess the multiplex PCR reads, holding one entry per CDR3 protein. The data contain 200,000 or so distinct CDR3 sequences, about a sixth of them singletons. Trimming cost V 3 bases and J 0 bases, with 9 bases left between them. CDR1 and CDR2 (germline): KGHSH, LQKENI. The CDR3 totals 14 residues. A lack of ophthalmopathy progression within 18 months defined stable Graves' hyperthyroidism. For the diagnoses, clinical symptoms, serum thyroxine and TRAb, thyroid ultrasound and orbital computed tomography were used.

This sequence was found in a woman between 50 and 59 years old with Graves' hyperthyroidism. This sequence joins TRBV18 and TRBJ2-7; D unclear. What was sequenced was blood. CDR3 sequence reads: CASSPSWVSYEQYF. The CDR3 nucleotides are TGTGCCAGCTCACCTTCCTGGGTCTCCTACGAGCAGTACTTC. Based on the CDR3 plus reference TRBV18 and TRBJ2-7, the full variable domain is NAGVMQNPRHLVRRRGQEARLRCSPMKGHSHVYWYRQLPEEGLKFMVYLQKENIIDESGMPKERFSAEFPKEGPSILRIQQVVRGDSAAYFCASSPSWVSYEQYFGPGTRLTVT.